This T cell receptor (beta chain) was identified during a study of blood T cell repertoires in COVID-19. Study as a whole: COVID-19 samples collected from the United States, Italy and Spain covered acute and convalescent phases. T cells, B-cell-depleted T cells, or PBMCs provided the cDNA or gDNA that served as material.

Sequencing was performed with immunoSEQ multiplex PCR; in TCRdb, only in-frame clones are kept and a portion is missing. Seen here are under 300,000 clones, around 92% observed once, and the top ten hold 1.5% to 2%. In assigning cohorts, the study relied on participant-reported clinical history. Cohort 3 donors counted as recovered after two negative PCRs, clearance, or resolved symptoms. Looked up from germline, CDR1 is GTSNPN and CDR2 is SVGIG (reference sequence). This CDR3 spans 15 amino acids. Trimming took off 4 bases at V and 6 bases at J, with 19 bases between the two ends. The TCR was taken from a woman aged 55 to 70 who had recovered from COVID-19. This chain uses TRBV30 with TRBJ2-1, with a tentative D call TRBD2 (5 bases). The source material was PBMCs or T cells enriched from blood (not recorded which). CDR3 bases: TGTGCCTGGAAGCCCCTAGCTCGTACCCTCAATGAGCAGTTCTTC. It is translated as CAWKPLARTLNEQFF. Full variable domain (remainder filled in from reference TRBV30 and TRBJ2-1): SQTIHQWPATLVQPVGSPLSLECTVEGTSNPNLYWYRQAAGRGLQLLFYSVGIGQISSEVPQNLSASRPQDRQFILSSKKLLLSDSGFYLCAWKPLARTLNEQFFGPGTRLTVL.